This T cell receptor (beta chain) was identified during a study of shared clonotypes between healthy human individuals (TCRdb year 2020). Notes on the research overall: The cohort included three men and a couple of women between 18 and 49 years of age. For each donor, CD4 naive and CD4 memory were each run on three plates, CD8 naive on two plates, and CD8 memory on one plate. The study deeply sequenced blood TCR repertoires of 5 or 6 healthy adults to estimate repertoire size and the extent of clonotype sharing between individuals. Different laboratories and diverse techniques were used to prepare libraries and sequence TCR repertoires, to increase sequencing depth and limit assay-specific biases. Each donor's leukapheresis produced roughly between roughly 0.94 and 9.5 billion PBMCs.

Unmatched junction bases come to 5, with V trimmed by 3 bases and J by 3 bases. The CDR3 measures 15 amino acids from cysteine to phenylalanine. Only the CDR3 portion is preserved as DNA: 45 bases, with reading frame beginning at the first base. The CDR1 and CDR2 encoded by the germline V gene are LGHNA and YNFKEQ. Using the deep immunoSEQ assay, TCR CDR3 regions were amplified from genomic DNA by multiplex PCR. Extracted genomic DNA from each cell subset was spread evenly across all wells of several immunoSEQ 96-well plates, with each plate serving as a replicate. Each replicate PCR for sorted subsets received roughly 200 ng genomic DNA, equal to tens of thousands of T cell genomes. Purified libraries were quantified with a Qubit 3.0 fluorometer, sized on a Bioanalyzer 2100, and re-quantified with the KAPA Library Quantification kit. Every immunoSEQ 96-well plate was sequenced on a separate single-read 150-cycle Illumina NextSeq 550 flow cell. Regarding the original processing steps: The immunoSEQ output contained only junctional sequences without quality scores, so filtering could not match that applied to full-length reads. Sequences were annotated with PyIR, a Python wrapper for IgBLAST v1.9, and V/J genes and CDR3 were assigned using IMGT germline references. Reads were filtered out if the reads had weak V/J assignments (E-value above 1e-6), no CDR3, stop codons, out-of-frame junctions, or ambiguous translated residues. V3J clonotypes were defined as sequences sharing an identical inferred V gene, J gene, and CDR3 amino acid sequence. Percentage overlap between repertoires was calculated by dividing the number of shared unique clonotypes by the size of the smaller repertoire. Richness of each repertoire was evaluated using RTK rarefaction, the Chao1 estimator, and Recon v2.1 estimates of unobserved clonotypes. OLGA was used to compute generation probabilities for all TCRbeta clonotypes that the gDNA method yielded from a handful of donors. TCRdb carries this immuneACCESS record with in-frame sequences only. Its versions omit some clonotypes, under half of them owing to an unresolved V gene in the studies checked, with the rest unexplained. V, J and clone size derive from that table, while D and trimming were established from the DNA sequence. The sample table records about 110,000 clones; around 68% of these occur just once. The ten top clones hold approximately 23% of the sample.

The donors were healthy, HIV-negative adults with no recently reported acute infections or vaccinations. Every donor was a Caucasian adult residing in Nashville, Tennessee, USA. The CD8 memory samples were a combination of magnetically selected CD45RO+ cells and CCR7-negative CD45RA+ effector memory (TemRA) cells. Blood was obtained by leukapheresis, after which PBMCs were separated by Ficoll-Histopaque density gradient centrifugation and cryopreserved in liquid nitrogen vapor phase. Purity and quantity of every magnetically sorted T cell population were checked by analytical flow cytometry. Genomic DNA was isolated from every sorted fraction and measured by UV absorbance on a Nanodrop 2000c. Study-wide conclusions, independent of this receptor: The small number of donors limited the genetic and exposure-history diversity represented. Pairwise subsampling indicated that sequencing depth was expected to affect the degree of clonotype sharing among donors. Higher generation probabilities were observed for clonotypes shared by all four sorted-subset donors than for non-shared clonotypes. Even with the large sequencing depth, rarefaction of the sorted-subset datasets indicated that sequencing was incomplete. About 5% of naive CD4, 3.5% of naive CD8, 2.3% of memory CD4, and approximately 0.39% of memory CD8 clonotypes were shared across several donors. Naive subsets generally had larger estimated clonotype richness than memory subsets. Only blood was sampled, and tissue TCR repertoires likely differ from those in blood.

Points on this clone: The antigen this receptor binds is unknown. Qualities for individual bases were not recorded, and no much larger clone is one base off. The sample carries other DNA sequences with the same CDR3.

The source is a woman aged 30 to 39 in good health. The material sequenced was memory CD8+ T cells sorted from blood. The intended sense of this specimen's cell subset or site label: CD45RO+ cells pooled with CCR7-negative TemRA cells. The chain uses TRBV4-2 and TRBJ2-7, with 10 bases aligning to TRBD1. The CDR3 protein sequence reads: CASSQEWTGGYEQYF. The DNA sequence is TGTGCCAGCAGCCAGGAATGGACAGGGGGCTACGAGCAGTACTTC.